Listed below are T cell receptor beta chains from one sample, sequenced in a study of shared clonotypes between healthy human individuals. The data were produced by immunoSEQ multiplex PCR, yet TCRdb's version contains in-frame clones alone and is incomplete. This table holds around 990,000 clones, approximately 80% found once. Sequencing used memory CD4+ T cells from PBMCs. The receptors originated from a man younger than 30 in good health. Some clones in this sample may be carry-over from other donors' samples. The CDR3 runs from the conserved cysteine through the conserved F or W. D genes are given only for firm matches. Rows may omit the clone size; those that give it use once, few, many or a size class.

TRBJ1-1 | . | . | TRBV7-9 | TGTGCCAGCAGCCTCGGGAACCCCGGGTCGAACACTGAAGCTTTCTTT | CASSLGNPGSNTEAFF
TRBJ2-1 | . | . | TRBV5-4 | TGTGCCAGCAGCTTGGAGGCAGACTCCTACAATGAGCAGTTCTTC | CASSLEADSYNEQFF
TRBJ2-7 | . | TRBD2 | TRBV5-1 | TGCGCCAGCAGCTTGGCGGCCGGGGGAGGGTACGAGCAGTACTTC | CASSLAAGGGYEQYF
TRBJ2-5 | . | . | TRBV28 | TGTGCCAGCAGTTGGGACCCCTCCCAAGAGACCCAGTACTTC | CASSWDPSQETQYF
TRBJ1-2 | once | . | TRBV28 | TGTGCCAGCAGTTTCCAGGGCAACTATGGCTACACCTTC | CASSFQGNYGYTF
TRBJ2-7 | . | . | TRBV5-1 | TGCGCCAGCAGCTTGGGCACTCTAGCGTCCGAGCAGTACTTC | CASSLGTLASEQYF
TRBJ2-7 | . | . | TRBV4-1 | TGCGCCAGCAGCCAAGATATGACGGGGTTTACTTACGAGCAGTACTTC | CASSQDMTGFTYEQYF
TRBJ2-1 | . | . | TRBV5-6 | TGTGCCAGCAGCTCCGGGACTCATAACTACAATGAGCAGTTCTTC | CASSSGTHNYNEQFF
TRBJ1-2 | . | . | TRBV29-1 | TGCAGCGTCCGGGTCAACTATGGCTACACCTTC | CSVRVNYGYTF
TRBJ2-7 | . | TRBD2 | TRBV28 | TGTGCCAGCAGTTCTGGACTAGGGCACGAGCAGTACTTC | CASSSGLGHEQYF
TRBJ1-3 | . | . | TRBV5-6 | TGTGCCAGCAGCTTGGAGTTTAGTCCCAGCTCTGGAAACACCATATATTTT | CASSLEFSPSSGNTIYF
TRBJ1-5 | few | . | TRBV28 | TGTGCCAGCAGTTCAGGTCAAGGAGGGTCTTGGGGGTTGTATCAGCCCCAGCATTTT | CASSSGQGGSWGLYQPQHF
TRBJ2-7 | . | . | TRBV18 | TGTGCCAGCTCACCCCCGGGACTCCCCTACGAGCAGTACTTC | CASSPPGLPYEQYF
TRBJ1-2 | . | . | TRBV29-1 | TGCAGCGTTGCCTGGGGCTATGGCTACACCTTC | CSVAWGYGYTF
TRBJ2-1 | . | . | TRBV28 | TGTGCCAGCAGTTCCCCCAGCCTTAACGGCGATGAGCAGTTCTTC | CASSSPSLNGDEQFF
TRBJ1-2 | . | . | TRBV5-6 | TGTGCCAGCAGCTCTGCCCTGTCTTCGGGTGGCTACACCTTC | CASSSALSSGGYTF
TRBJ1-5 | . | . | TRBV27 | TGTGCCAGCAGTGCTGGGGGTTATAGCAATCAGCCCCAGCATTTT | CASSAGGYSNQPQHF
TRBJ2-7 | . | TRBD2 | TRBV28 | TGTGCCAGCAGTCCCCTAGCGGGATACTCCTACGAGCAGTACTTC | CASSPLAGYSYEQYF
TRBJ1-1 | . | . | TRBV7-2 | TGTGCCAGCAGCTTTCGATCACAGTTGACTGAAGCTTTCTTT | CASSFRSQLTEAFF
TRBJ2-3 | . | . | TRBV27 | TGTGCCAGCAGTTTCATCGGCACAGATACGCAGTATTTT | CASSFIGTDTQYF
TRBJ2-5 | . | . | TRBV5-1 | TGCGCCAGCAGTCGCACCGGGACGCTAGAAGAGACCCAGTACTTC | CASSRTGTLEETQYF
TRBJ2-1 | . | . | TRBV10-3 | TGTGCCATCAGAGACCCGAATTGGGGAAATGAGCAGTTCTTC | CAIRDPNWGNEQFF
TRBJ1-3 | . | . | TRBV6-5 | TGTGCCAGCAGTTACTCCAGTCCAGGTCTCGACACCATATATTTT | CASSYSSPGLDTIYF
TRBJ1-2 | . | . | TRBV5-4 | TGTGCCAGCAGCTTCGTCAGTAACTATGGCTACACCTTC | CASSFVSNYGYTF
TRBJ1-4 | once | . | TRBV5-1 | TGCGCCAGCAGCTCGGAGGGTGCCAATGAAAAACTGTTTTTT | CASSSEGANEKLFF
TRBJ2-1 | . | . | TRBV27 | TGTGCCAGCAGTTTACCCCACCGGGGGGCGGCCACCTACAATGAGCAGTTCTTC | CASSLPHRGAATYNEQFF
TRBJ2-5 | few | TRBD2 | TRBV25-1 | TGTGCCAGCAGCCCATGGGCTAGCGGGAGCCAAGAGACCCAGTACTTC | CASSPWASGSQETQYF
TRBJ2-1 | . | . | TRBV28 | TGTGCCAGCAGTTTAGACGGCGCGTCCAATGAGCAGTTCTTC | CASSLDGASNEQFF
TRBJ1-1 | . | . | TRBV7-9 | TGTGCCAGCAGGGGTAGGTCGGCTGAAGCTTTCTTT | CASRGRSAEAFF
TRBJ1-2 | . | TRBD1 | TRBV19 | TGTGCCAGTTCTCCCGGGACAGGGCAAGGAGGCTACACCTTC | CASSPGTGQGGYTF
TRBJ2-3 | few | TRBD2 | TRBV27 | TGTGCCAGCAGTTGGAGGGGTCGCGGGAGGGCCATTGATACGCAGTATTTT | CASSWRGRGRAIDTQYF
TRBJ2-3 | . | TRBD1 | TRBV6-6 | TGTGCCAGCAGCAACCGGGACAGATCCTATACGCAGTATTTT | CASSNRDRSYTQYF
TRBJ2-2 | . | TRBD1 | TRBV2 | TGTGCCAGCAGCACGACAGGGGGCGCAAGGGGCACCGGGGAGCTGTTTTTT | CASSTTGGARGTGELFF
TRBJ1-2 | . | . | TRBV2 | TGTGCCAGCAGTGACAGGGAGATTGGCTACACCTTC | CASSDREIGYTF
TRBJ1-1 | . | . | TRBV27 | TGTGCCAGCAGTTTAGGCAGGGCGAACACTGAAGCTTTCTTT | CASSLGRANTEAFF
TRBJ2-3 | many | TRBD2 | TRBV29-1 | TGCAGCGTTGGTTTAGCGGGAGAGATCACAGATACGCAGTATTTT | CSVGLAGEITDTQYF
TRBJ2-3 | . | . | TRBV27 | TGTGCCACCCAACCATGGCGCACAGATACGCAGTATTTT | CATQPWRTDTQYF
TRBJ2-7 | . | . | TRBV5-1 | TGCGCCAGCAGCTTTCTTCACAGTTTGTACTCCTACGAGCAGTACTTC | CASSFLHSLYSYEQYF
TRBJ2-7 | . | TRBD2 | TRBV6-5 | TGTGCCAGCAGTTACCTTTCGGCGGGAGTTGACGACGAGCAGTACTTC | CASSYLSAGVDDEQYF
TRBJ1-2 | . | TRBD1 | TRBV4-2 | TGTGCCAGCAGCCAAGATCTTCGGACAGGCGGGCTGGGGGGGTATGGCTACACCTTC | CASSQDLRTGGLGGYGYTF
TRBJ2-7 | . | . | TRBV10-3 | TGTGCCATCAGTGGATTTGACTATACCTACGAGCAGTACTTC | CAISGFDYTYEQYF
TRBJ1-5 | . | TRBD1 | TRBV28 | TGTGCCAGCAGGGACGCAGGGGGCGGGAGCAATCAGCCCCAGCATTTT | CASRDAGGGSNQPQHF
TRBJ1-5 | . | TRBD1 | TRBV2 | TGTGCCAGCAGTGATAGTGGACAGGGAGACTTGAATCCCCAGCATTTT | CASSDSGQGDLNPQHF